This T cell receptor (beta chain) originates from a study of Ad26.COV2.S vaccination and SARS-CoV-2 variants. This CDR3 comprises 14 residues. The trim removed 6 bases at V and 5 bases at J, leaving 7 bases unmatched. Germline V gives CDR1 SGHAT, CDR2 FQNNGV. Libraries were prepared by immunoSEQ multiplex PCR; TCRdb keeps only in-frame clonotypes and omits some of them. The table shows roughly 450,000 clones, with 80% to 95% occurring only once. Described treatment: about 20 received Ad26.COV2.S at low or high dose, single or two shots; about five received placebo; per-sample allocation not given. Collection of the samples took place on day 63 after the first injection of vaccine or placebo. Whoever gave the sample was an adult aged 18-55 years in Boston.

The origin of this receptor is a person between 18 and 60 years old who received the Ad26.COV2.S COVID-19 vaccine or a placebo. The chain carries TRBV11-2 and TRBJ2-1; 7 bases line up with TRBD1. Specimen: peripheral blood, collected in a trial of Ad26.COV2.S vaccine versus placebo. CDR3 amino acids: CASRKPGQHNEQFF. The CDR3 DNA reads as TGTGCCAGCAGAAAACCGGGACAGCACAATGAGCAGTTCTTC.